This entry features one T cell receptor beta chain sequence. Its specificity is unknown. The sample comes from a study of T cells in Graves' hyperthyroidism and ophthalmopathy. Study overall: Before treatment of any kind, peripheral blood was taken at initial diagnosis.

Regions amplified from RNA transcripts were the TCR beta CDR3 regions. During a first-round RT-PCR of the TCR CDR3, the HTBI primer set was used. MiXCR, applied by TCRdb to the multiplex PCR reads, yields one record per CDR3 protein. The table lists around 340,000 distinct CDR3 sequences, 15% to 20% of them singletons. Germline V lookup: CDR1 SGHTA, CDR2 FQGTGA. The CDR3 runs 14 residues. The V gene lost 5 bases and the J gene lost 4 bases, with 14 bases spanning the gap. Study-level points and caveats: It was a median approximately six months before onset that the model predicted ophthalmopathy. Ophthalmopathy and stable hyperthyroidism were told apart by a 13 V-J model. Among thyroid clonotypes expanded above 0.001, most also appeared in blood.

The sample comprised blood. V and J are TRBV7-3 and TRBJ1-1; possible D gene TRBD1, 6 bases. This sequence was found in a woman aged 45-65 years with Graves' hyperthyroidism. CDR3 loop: CASSETGLGTEAFF. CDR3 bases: TGTGCCAGCAGCGAGACAGGCCTGGGCACTGAAGCTTTCTTT. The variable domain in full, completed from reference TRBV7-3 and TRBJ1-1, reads GAGVSQTPSNKVTEKGKYVELRCDPISGHTALYWYRQSLGQGPEFLIYFQGTGAADDSGLPNDRFFAVRPEGSVSTLKIQRTERGDSAVYLCASSETGLGTEAFFGQGTRLTVV.